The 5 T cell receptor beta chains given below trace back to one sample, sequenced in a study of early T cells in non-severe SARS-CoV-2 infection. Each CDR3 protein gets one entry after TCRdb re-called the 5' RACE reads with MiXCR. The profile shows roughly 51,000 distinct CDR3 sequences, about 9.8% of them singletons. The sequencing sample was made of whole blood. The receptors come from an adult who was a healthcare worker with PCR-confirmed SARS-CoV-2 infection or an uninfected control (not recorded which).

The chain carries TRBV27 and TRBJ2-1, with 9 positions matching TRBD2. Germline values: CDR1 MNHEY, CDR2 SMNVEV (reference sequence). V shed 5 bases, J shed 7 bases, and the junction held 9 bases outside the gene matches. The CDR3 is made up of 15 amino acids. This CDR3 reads CASSLIAGALNEQFF. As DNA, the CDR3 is TGTGCCAGCAGTCTAATAGCGGGAGCGTTGAATGAGCAGTTCTTC.

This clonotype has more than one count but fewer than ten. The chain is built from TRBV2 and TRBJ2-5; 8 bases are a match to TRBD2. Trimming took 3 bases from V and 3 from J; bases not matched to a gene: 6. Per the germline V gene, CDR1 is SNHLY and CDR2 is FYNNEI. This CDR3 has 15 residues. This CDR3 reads CASSDDWREEETQYF. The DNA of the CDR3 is TGTGCCAGCAGTGATGACTGGCGGGAGGAAGAGACCCAGTACTTC.

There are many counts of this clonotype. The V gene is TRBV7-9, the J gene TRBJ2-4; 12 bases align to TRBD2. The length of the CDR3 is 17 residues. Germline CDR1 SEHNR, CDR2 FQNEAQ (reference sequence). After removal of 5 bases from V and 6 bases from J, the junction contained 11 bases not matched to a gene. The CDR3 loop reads CASSPSTSGSPGNIQYF. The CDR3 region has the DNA TGTGCCAGCAGCCCGTCGACTAGCGGGAGTCCCGGAAACATTCAGTACTTC.

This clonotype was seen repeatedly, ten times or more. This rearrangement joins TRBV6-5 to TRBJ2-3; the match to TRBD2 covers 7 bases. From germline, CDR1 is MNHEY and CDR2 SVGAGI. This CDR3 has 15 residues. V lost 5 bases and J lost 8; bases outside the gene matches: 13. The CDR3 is CASSKIAGGDRTQYF. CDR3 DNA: TGTGCCAGCAGTAAGATAGCGGGCGGCGACCGTACGCAGTATTTT.

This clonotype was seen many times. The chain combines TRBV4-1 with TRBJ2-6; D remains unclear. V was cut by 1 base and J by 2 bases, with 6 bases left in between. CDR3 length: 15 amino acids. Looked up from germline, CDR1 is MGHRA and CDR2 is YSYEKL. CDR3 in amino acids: CASSQAVPGANVLTF. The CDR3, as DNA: TGCGCCAGCAGCCAAGCAGTGCCTGGGGCCAACGTCCTGACTTTC.